Presented here are 11 T cell receptor beta chains from one specimen sequenced in a study of blood T cell repertoires in COVID-19. The data were produced by immunoSEQ multiplex PCR, yet TCRdb's version contains in-frame clones alone and is incomplete. Here the sample spans more than 150,000 clones, around 82% being singletons. The sample was PBMCs or T cells enriched from blood (not recorded which). The receptors derive from a man aged 40-50 years who had recovered from COVID-19.

V usage is TRBV7-8 and J usage is TRBJ2-5, with D uncertain. The ends were cut back, 4 bases at V and 9 bases at J, with 15 bases in the middle. Germline CDR1 and CDR2: SGHVS and FQNEAQ. CDR3 size: 13 residues. CDR3 protein: CASSSSSPVAQYF. DNA for the CDR3: TGTGCCAGCAGCTCCTCAAGCCCCGTGGCCCAGTACTTC.

The chain carries TRBV20-1 and TRBJ1-4; no clear D gene. Germline CDR1 DFQATT, CDR2 SNEGSKA (reference sequence). Trimming shortened V by 3 bases and J by 4 bases, and 9 bases separated the two germline ends. The CDR3 has 13 residues. In DNA form, the CDR3 reads TGCAGTGCTAGTACCGGTTATAATGAAAAACTGTTTTTT. It codes for CSASTGYNEKLFF.

The chain employs TRBV19 and TRBJ2-1; D remains unclear. The CDR3 is made up of 12 amino acids. Trimming took off 4 bases at V and 8 bases at J, with 9 bases between the two ends. From germline, CDR1 is LNHDA and CDR2 SQIVND (reference sequence). The CDR3 sequence: CASSTLRYEQFF. The CDR3 nucleotides read TGTGCCAGTAGTACCCTACGGTATGAGCAGTTCTTC.

V and J are TRBV4-3 and TRBJ2-3, with 12 bases lining up with TRBD2. The germline CDR1 and CDR2 sequences are LGHNA and YSLEER. This CDR3 has 16 amino acids. J gave up 5 bases and V 4 bases, and 7 bases lay outside the gene matches. The CDR3, as DNA: TGCGCCAGCAGCCCCCTAGCGGGAGGGCCTGGAGATACGCAGTATTTT. This codes for CASSPLAGGPGDTQYF.

This chain's CDR3 is CASSEQTNTEAFF. CDR3 nucleotides: TGTGCCAGCTCAGAGCAGACTAACACTGAAGCTTTCTTT. The J gene is TRBJ1-1, the V gene TRBV18; D gene uncertain. V lost 5 bases and J 2 bases, leaving 9 bases between the germline ends. The V gene's germline CDR1 is KGHSH and CDR2 LQKENI. CDR3 length: 13 amino acids.

The rearrangement joins TRBV2 to TRBJ2-7, with D perhaps matching TRBD1 (6 bases). The CDR3 is 13 residues long. Trimming left V 4 bases short and J 6 bases short, with 13 bases between. The germline gives CDR1 SNHLY, CDR2 FYNNEI. The CDR3 sequence: CASSVQGLGEQYF. CDR3 coding DNA: TGTGCCAGCAGTGTACAGGGCTTGGGCGAGCAGTACTTC.

The chain has TRBV4-3 and TRBJ2-6, with TRBD1 matching 7 bases. Germline CDR1 reads LGHNA; CDR2 reads YSLEER. The ends lost 4 bases at V and 2 bases at J; junction bases unmatched: 2. The CDR3 loop spans 15 amino acids. The CDR3 DNA reads TGCGCCAGCAGCCCCAGGGGGACTGGGGCCAACGTCCTGACTTTC. Translation gives CASSPRGTGANVLTF.

The J gene is TRBJ2-3, the V gene TRBV7-2, with 7 nucleotides matching TRBD2. Trimming at V came to 7 bases and at J to 4 bases, leaving 11 bases not matched to a gene. CDR1 and CDR2 from the germline V gene are SGHTA and FQGNSA. The CDR3 covers 15 residues. CDR3 sequence: CASTLWTSGADTQYF. For the CDR3, the DNA is TGTGCCAGCACCCTATGGACTAGTGGAGCAGATACGCAGTATTTT.

This rearrangement joins TRBV25-1 to TRBJ2-2; 10 nucleotides match TRBD1. The length of the CDR3 is 16 residues. Germline V gives CDR1 MGHDK, CDR2 SYGVNS. The V gene end was trimmed by 4 bases and the J gene end by 4 bases; junction bases not matched to a gene: 6. This CDR3 reads CASSVYRTGGTGELFF. The CDR3 bases are TGTGCCAGCAGTGTGTATCGGACAGGGGGCACCGGGGAGCTGTTTTTT.

A few counts support this clone. The rearrangement joins TRBV7-2 to TRBJ2-1; 14 nucleotides align to TRBD2. With V trimmed by 5 bases and J by 9 bases, 6 bases remained unmatched. Germline CDR1 and CDR2: SGHTA and FQGNSA. The CDR3 has 15 residues. CDR3 DNA sequence: TGTGCCAGCAGCCGGAGGACTAGCGGGAGGAGTGAGCAGTTCTTC. Amino acids: CASSRRTSGRSEQFF. The full variable domain, rest sourced from reference TRBV7-2 and TRBJ2-1, is GAGVSQSPSNKVTEKGKDVELRCDPISGHTALYWYRQSLGQGLEFLIYFQGNSAPDKSGLPSDRFSAERTGGSVSTLTIQRTQQEDSAVYLCASSRRTSGRSEQFFGPGTRLTVL.

The V gene is TRBV6-2 or TRBV6-3, the J gene TRBJ2-1, with 9 bases lining up with TRBD2. The V and J ends lost 0 bases and 8 bases, in that order; junction bases with no gene match: 11. The CDR3 contains 17 residues. Looked up from germline, CDR1 is MNHEY and CDR2 is SVGEGT. The CDR3 is CASSYSSMREGSDEQFF. Written as DNA, the CDR3 is TGTGCCAGCAGTTACTCTTCCATGCGGGAGGGTTCCGATGAGCAGTTCTTC.